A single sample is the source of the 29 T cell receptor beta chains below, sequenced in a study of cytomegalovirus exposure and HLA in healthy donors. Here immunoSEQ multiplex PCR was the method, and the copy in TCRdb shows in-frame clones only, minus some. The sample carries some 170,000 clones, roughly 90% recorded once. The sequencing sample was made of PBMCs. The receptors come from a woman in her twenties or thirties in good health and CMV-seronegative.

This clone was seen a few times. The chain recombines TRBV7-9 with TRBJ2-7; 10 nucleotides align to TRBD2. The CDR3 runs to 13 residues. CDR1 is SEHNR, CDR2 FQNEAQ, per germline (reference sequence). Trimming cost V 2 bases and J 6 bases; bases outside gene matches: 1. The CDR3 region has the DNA TGTGCCAGCAGCTTACTAGCGGGGGTCGAGCAGTACTTC. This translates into CASSLLAGVEQYF.

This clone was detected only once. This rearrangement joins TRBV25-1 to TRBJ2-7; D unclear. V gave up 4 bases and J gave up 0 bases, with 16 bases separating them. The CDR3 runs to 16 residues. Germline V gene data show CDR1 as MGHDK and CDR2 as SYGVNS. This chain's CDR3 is CASSGGYGNSSYEQYF. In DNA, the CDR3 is TGTGCCAGCAGTGGGGGTTATGGAAACAGCTCCTACGAGCAGTACTTC.

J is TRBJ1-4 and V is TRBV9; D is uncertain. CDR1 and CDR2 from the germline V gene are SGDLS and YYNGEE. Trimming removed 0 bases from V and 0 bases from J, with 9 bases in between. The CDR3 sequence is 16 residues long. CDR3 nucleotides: TGTGCCAGCAGCGTAGGTCGAGCTGCAACTAATGAAAAACTGTTTTTT. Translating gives CASSVGRAATNEKLFF.

CDR3 in amino acids: CASSDRLSKQYF. The CDR3 region has the DNA TGTGCCAGTAGTGACCGGCTTAGCAAGCAGTACTTC. The genes are TRBV19 and TRBJ2-7; D remains unclear. Germline CDR1 LNHDA, CDR2 SQIVND (reference sequence). This CDR3 comprises 12 residues. Trimming stripped 5 bases from V and 8 bases from J, with 13 bases between.

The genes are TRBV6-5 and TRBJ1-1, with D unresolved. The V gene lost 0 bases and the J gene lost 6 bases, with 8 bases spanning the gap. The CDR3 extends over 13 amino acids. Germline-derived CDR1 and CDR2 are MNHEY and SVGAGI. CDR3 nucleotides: TGTGCCAGCAGTTACTCGCCGTCCTCTGAAGCTTTCTTT. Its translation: CASSYSPSSEAFF.

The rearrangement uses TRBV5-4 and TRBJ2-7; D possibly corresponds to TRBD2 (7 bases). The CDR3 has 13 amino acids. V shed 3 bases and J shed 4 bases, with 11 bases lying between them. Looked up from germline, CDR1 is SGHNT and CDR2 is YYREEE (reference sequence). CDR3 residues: CASSWEGGYEQYF. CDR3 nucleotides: TGTGCCAGCAGCTGGGAGGGGGGGTACGAGCAGTACTTC.

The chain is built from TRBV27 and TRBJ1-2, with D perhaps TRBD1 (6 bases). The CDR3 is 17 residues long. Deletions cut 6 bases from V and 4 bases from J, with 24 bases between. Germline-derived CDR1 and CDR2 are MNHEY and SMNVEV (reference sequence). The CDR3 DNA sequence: TGTGCCAGCAGGACAGTTACTCCGGGACACTTCTCCTATGGCTACACCTTC. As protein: CASRTVTPGHFSYGYTF.

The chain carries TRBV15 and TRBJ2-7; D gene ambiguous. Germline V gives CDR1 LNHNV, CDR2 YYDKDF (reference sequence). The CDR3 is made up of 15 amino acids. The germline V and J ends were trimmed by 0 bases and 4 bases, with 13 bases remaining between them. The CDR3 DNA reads TGTGCCACCAGCAGAGATGGAATAGAAAGTTACGAGCAGTACTTC. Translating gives CATSRDGIESYEQYF.

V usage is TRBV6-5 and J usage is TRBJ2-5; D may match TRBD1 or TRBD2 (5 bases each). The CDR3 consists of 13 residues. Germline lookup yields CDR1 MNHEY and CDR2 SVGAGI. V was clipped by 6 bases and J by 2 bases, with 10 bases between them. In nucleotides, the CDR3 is TGTGCCAGCAGCTGGGACCCTCAAGAGACCCAGTACTTC. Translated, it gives CASSWDPQETQYF.

CDR3 in DNA: TGTGCCAGCAGCTCAATAGATGACAGGAGGGGTGAAGCTTTCTTT. Protein sequence: CASSSIDDRRGEAFF. This chain connects TRBV7-8 to TRBJ1-1, with D perhaps TRBD1 (6 bases). This CDR3 is 15 amino acids long. Trimming left V 4 bases short and J 7 bases short, with 19 bases between. CDR1 and CDR2 (germline): SGHVS, FQNEAQ. The full variable domain, completed using reference TRBV7-8 and TRBJ1-1, is GAGVSQSPRYKVAKRGQDVALRCDPISGHVSLFWYQQALGQGPEFLTYFQNEAQLDKSGLPSDRFFAERPEGSVSTLKIQRTQQEDSAVYLCASSSIDDRRGEAFFGQGTRLTVV.

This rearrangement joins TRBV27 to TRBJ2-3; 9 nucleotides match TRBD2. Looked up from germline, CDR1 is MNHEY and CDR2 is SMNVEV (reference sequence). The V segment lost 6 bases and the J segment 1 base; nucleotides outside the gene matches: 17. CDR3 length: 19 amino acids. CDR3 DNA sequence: TGTGCCAGCAGCCGATTCGTCTCCTTAGCGGGAGCGGGCACAGATACGCAGTATTTT. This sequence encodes CASSRFVSLAGAGTDTQYF.

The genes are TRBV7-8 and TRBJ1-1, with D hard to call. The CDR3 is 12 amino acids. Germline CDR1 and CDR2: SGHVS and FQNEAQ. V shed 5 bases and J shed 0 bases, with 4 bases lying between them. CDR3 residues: CASSQVNTEAFF. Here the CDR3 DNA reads TGTGCCAGCAGCCAAGTGAACACTGAAGCTTTCTTT.

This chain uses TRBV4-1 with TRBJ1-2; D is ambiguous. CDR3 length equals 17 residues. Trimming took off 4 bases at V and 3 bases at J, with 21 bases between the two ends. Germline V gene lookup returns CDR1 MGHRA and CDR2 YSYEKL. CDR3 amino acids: CASSRSQLSGSYYGYTF. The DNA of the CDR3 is TGCGCCAGCAGCCGATCACAGCTGAGTGGTTCATACTATGGCTACACCTTC.

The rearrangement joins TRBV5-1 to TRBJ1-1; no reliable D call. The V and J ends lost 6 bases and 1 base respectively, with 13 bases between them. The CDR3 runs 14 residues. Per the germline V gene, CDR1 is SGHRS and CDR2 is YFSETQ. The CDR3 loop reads CASKTAGENTEAFF. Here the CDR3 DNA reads TGCGCCAGCAAAACCGCCGGGGAGAACACTGAAGCTTTCTTT.

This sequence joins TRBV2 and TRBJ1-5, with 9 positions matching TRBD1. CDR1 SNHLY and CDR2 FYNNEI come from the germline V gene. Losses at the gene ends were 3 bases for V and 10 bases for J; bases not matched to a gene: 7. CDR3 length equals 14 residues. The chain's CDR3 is CASSDTGQGQPQHF. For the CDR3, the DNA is TGTGCCAGCAGTGACACCGGACAGGGGCAACCCCAGCATTTT.

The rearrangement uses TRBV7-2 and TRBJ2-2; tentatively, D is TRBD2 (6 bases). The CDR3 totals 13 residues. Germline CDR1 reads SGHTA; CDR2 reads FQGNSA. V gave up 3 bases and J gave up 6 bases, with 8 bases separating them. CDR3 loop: CASSLGGAGELFF. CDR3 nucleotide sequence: TGTGCCAGCAGCTTGGGGGGAGCCGGGGAGCTGTTTTTT.

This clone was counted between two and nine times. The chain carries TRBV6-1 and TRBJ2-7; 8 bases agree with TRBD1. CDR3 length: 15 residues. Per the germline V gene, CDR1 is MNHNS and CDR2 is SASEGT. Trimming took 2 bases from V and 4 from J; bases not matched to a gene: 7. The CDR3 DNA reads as TGTGCCAGCAGTGAATTGGGCAGGGGGCGATACGAGCAGTACTTC. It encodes CASSELGRGRYEQYF.

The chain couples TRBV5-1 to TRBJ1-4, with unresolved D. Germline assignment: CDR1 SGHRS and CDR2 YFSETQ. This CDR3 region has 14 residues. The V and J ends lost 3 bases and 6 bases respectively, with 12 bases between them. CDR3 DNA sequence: TGCGCCAGCAGCTCCATATGGGGAGATGAAAAACTGTTTTTT. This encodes CASSSIWGDEKLFF.

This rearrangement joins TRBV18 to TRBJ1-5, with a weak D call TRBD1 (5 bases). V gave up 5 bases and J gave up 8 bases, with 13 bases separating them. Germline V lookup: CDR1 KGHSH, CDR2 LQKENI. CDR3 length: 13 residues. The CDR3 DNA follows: TGTGCCAGCTCAACGGGGCGGGGAGAGCCCCAGCATTTT. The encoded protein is CASSTGRGEPQHF.

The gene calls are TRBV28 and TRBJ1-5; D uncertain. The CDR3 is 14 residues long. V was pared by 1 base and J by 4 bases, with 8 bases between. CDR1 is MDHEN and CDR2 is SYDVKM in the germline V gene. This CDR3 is CASSLYRRNQPQHF. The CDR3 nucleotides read TGTGCCAGCAGTTTATATCGGAGAAATCAGCCCCAGCATTTT.

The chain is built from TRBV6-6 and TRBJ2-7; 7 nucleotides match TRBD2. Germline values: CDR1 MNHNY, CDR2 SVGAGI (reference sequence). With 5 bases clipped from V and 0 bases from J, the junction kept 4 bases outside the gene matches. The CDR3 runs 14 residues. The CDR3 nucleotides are TGTGCCAGCAGTCCTAGCGGAACCTCCTACGAGCAGTACTTC. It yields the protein CASSPSGTSYEQYF.

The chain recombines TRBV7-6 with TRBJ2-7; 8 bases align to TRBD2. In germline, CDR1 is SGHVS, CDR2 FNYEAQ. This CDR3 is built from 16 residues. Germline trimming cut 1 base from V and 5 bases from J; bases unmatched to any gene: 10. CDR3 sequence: CASSLDPQRGPHEQYF. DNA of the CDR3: TGTGCCAGCAGCTTAGATCCTCAGCGGGGGCCACACGAGCAGTACTTC.

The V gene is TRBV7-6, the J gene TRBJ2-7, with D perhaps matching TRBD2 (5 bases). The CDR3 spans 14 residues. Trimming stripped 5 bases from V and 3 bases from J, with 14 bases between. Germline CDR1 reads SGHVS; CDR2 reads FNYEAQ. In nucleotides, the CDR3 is TGTGCCAGCAGCCGAGCAACTAGGGTCTACGAGCAGTACTTC. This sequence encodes CASSRATRVYEQYF.

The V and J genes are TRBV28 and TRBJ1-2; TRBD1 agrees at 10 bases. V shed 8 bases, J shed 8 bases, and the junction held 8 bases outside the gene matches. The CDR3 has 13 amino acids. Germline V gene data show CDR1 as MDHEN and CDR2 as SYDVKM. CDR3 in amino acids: CASRTGQGKGYTF. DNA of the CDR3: TGTGCCAGCCGAACGGGACAGGGGAAAGGCTACACCTTC.

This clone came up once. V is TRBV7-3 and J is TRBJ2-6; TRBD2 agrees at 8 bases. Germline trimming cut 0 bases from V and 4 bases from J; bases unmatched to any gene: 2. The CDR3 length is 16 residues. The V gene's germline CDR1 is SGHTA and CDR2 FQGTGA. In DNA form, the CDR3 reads TGTGCCAGCAGCTTAACCGGGAGGGCCGGGGCCAACGTCCTGACTTTC. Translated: CASSLTGRAGANVLTF.

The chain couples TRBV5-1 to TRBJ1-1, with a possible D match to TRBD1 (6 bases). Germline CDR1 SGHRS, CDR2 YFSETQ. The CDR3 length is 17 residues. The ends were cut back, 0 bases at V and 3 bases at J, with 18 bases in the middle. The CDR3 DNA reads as TGCGCCAGCAGCTTGGAAGGGAGACAGGTTTTTGACACTGAAGCTTTCTTT. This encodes CASSLEGRQVFDTEAFF.

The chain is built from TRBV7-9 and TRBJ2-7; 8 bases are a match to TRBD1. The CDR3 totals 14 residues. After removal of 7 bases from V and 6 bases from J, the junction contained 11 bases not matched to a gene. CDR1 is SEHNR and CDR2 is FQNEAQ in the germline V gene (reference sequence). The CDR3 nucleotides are TGTGCCAGCACCGAAGACAGGGGCGCGTCCGAGCAGTACTTC. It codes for CASTEDRGASEQYF.

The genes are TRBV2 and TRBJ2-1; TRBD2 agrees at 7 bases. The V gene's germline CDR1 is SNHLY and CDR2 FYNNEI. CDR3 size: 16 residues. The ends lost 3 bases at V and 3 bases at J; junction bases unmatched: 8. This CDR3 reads CASSEGDYNVYNEQFF. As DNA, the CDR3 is TGTGCCAGCAGTGAGGGGGACTACAACGTCTACAATGAGCAGTTCTTC.

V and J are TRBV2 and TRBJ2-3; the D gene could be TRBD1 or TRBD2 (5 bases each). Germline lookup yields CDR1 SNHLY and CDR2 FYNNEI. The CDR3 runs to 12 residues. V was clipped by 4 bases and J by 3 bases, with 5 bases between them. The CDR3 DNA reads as TGTGCCAGCAGTGGGGGGACAGATACGCAGTATTTT. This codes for CASSGGTDTQYF.